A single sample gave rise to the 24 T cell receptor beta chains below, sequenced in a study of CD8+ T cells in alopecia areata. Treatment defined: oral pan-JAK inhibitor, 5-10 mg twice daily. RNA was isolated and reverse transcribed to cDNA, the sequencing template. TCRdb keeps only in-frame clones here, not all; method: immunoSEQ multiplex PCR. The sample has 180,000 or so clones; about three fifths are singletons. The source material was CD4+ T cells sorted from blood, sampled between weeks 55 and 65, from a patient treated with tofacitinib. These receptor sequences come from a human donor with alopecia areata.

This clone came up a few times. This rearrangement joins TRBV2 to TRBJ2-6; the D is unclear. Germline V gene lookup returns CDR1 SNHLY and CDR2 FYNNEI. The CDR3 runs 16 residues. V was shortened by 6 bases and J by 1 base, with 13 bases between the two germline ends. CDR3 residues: CASSPRKRSGANVLTF. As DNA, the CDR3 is TGTGCCAGCAGCCCCCGCAAAAGATCTGGGGCCAACGTCCTGACTTTC.

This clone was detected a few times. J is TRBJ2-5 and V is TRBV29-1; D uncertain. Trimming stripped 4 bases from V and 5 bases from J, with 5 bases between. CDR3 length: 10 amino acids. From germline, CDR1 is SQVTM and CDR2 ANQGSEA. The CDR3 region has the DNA TGCAGCGTTGGAGCGGAGACCCAGTACTTC. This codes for CSVGAETQYF.

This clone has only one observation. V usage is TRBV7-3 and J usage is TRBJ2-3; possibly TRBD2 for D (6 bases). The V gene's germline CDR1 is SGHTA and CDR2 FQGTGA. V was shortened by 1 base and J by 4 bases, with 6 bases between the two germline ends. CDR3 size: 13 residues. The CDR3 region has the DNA TGTGCCAGCAGCTTAATAGCGGCAGATACGCAGTATTTT. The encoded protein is CASSLIAADTQYF. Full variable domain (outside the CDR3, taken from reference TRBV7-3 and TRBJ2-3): GAGVSQTPSNKVTEKGKYVELRCDPISGHTALYWYRQSLGQGPEFLIYFQGTGAADDSGLPNDRFFAVRPEGSVSTLKIQRTERGDSAVYLCASSLIAADTQYFGPGTRLTVL.

CDR3 region: CSVVKDRHQETQYF. CDR3 bases: TGCAGCGTTGTAAAGGACAGACACCAAGAGACCCAGTACTTC. The rearrangement links TRBV29-1 to TRBJ2-5; TRBD1 is a possible D gene (6 bases). V lost 4 bases, J lost 0 bases, and 12 bases lay in between. The CDR3 loop spans 14 amino acids. CDR1 and CDR2 from the germline V gene are SQVTM and ANQGSEA.

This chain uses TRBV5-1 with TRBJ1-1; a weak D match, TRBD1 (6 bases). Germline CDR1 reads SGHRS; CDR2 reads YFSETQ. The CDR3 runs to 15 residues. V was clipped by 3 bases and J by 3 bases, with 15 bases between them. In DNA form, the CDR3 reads TGCGCCAGCAGCTCAAGCGGACAGACTTACACTGAAGCTTTCTTT. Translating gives CASSSSGQTYTEAFF.

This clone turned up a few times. Here the CDR3 DNA reads TGTGCCAGCAAGTATCGGGACAGGTCTAATTCACCCCTCCACTTT. It specifies CASKYRDRSNSPLHF. V is TRBV27 and J is TRBJ1-6, with 8 bases lining up with TRBD1. This CDR3 is 15 amino acids long. The germline gives CDR1 MNHEY, CDR2 SMNVEV (reference sequence). V gave up 7 bases and J gave up 6 bases; unmatched junction bases: 8.

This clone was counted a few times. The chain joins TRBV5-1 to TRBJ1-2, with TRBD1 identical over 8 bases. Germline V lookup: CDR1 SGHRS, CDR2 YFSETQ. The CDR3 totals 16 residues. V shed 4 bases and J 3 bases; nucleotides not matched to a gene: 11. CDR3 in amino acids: CASSPAPDRDDYGYTF. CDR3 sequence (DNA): TGCGCCAGCAGCCCCGCCCCGGACAGGGACGACTATGGCTACACCTTC.

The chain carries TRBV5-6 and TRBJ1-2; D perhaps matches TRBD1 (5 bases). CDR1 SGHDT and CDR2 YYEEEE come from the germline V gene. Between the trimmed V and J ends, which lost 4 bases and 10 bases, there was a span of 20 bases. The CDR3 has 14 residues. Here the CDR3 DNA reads TGTGCCAGCAGCACTGTCGGGGGATCTGTGGACTACACCTTC. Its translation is CASSTVGGSVDYTF.

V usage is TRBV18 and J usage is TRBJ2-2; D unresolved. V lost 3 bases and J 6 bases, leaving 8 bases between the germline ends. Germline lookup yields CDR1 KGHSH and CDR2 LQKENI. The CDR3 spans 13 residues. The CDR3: CASSPTLAGELFF. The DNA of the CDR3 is TGTGCCAGCTCACCGACCCTGGCCGGGGAGCTGTTTTTT.

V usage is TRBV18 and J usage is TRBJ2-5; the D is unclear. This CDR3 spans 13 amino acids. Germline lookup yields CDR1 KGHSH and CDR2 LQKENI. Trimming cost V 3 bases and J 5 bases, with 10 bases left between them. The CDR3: CASSPGKQETQYF. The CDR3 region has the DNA TGTGCCAGCTCACCGGGCAAGCAGGAGACCCAGTACTTC.

The CDR3 coding sequence is TGTGCCAGCAGCTTAGCGGAGAAGTCCTACGAGCAGTACTTC. Translation gives CASSLAEKSYEQYF. The genes are TRBV7-6 and TRBJ2-7; no clear D gene. Germline CDR1 and CDR2: SGHVS and FNYEAQ. The CDR3 is made up of 14 amino acids. V gave up 0 bases and J gave up 1 base, with 7 bases separating them.

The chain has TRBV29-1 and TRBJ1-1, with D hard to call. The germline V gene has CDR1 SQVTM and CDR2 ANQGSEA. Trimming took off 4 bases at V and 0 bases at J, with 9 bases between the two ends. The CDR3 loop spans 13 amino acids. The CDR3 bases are TGCAGCGTTGTCACAAGGATGAACACTGAAGCTTTCTTT. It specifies CSVVTRMNTEAFF. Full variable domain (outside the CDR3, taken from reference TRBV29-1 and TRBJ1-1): SAVISQKPSRDICQRGTSLTIQCQVDSQVTMMFWYRQQPGQSLTLIATANQGSEATYESGFVIDKFPISRPNLTFSTLTVSNMSPEDSSIYLCSVVTRMNTEAFFGQGTRLTVV.

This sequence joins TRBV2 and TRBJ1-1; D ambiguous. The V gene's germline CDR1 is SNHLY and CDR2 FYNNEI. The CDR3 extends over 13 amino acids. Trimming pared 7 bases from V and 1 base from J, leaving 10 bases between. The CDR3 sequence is CASTLDANTEAFF. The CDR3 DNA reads TGTGCCAGCACTCTGGACGCGAACACTGAAGCTTTCTTT.

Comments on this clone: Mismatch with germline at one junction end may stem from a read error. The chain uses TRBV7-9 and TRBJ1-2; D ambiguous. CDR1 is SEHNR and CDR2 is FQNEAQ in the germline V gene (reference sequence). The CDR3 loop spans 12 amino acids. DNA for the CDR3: TGTGCCAGCAGCGTAGCGGCGGGGGGCTACACCTTC. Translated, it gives CASSVAAGGYTF.

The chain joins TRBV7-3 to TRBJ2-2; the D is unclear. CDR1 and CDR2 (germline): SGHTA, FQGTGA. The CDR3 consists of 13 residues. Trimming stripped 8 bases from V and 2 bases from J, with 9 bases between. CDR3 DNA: TGTGCCAGCGCACAGAGCAACACCGGGGAGCTGTTTTTT. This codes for CASAQSNTGELFF.

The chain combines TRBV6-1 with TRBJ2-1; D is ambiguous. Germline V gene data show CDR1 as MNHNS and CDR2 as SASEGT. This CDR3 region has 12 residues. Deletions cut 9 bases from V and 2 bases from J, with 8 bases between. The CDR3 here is CASTVTYNEQFF. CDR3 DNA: TGTGCCAGTACCGTAACCTACAATGAGCAGTTCTTC.

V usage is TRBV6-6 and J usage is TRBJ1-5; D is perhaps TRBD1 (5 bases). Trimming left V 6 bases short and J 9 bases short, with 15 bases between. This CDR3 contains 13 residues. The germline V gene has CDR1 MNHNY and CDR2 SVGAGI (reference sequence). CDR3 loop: CASSPGGGWPQHF. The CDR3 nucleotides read TGTGCCAGCAGCCCTGGTGGGGGATGGCCCCAGCATTTT.

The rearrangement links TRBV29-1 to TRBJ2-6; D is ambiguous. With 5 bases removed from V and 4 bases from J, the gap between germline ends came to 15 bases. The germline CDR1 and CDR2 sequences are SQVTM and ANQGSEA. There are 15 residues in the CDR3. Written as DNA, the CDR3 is TGCAGCGTTCTCCTCTCCGCCTCCGGGGCCAACGTCCTGACTTTC. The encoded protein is CSVLLSASGANVLTF.

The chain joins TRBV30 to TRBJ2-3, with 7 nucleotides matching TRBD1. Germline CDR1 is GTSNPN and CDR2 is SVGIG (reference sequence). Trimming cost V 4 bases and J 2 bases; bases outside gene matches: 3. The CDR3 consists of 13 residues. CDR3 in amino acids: CAWTGQSTDTQYF. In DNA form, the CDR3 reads TGTGCCTGGACGGGACAGTCCACAGATACGCAGTATTTT. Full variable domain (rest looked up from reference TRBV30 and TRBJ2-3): SQTIHQWPATLVQPVGSPLSLECTVEGTSNPNLYWYRQAAGRGLQLLFYSVGIGQISSEVPQNLSASRPQDRQFILSSKKLLLSDSGFYLCAWTGQSTDTQYFGPGTRLTVL.

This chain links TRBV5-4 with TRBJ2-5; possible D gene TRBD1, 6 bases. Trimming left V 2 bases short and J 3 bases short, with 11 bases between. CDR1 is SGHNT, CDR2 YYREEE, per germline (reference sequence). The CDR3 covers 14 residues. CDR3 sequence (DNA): TGTGCCAGCAGCTTCCGGACAGCGAAAGAGACCCAGTACTTC. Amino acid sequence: CASSFRTAKETQYF.

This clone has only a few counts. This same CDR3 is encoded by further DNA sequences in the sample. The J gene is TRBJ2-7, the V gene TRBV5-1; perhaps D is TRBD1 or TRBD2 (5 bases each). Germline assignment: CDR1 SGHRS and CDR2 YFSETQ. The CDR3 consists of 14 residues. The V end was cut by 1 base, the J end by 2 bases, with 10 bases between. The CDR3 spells CASSLSPGPYEQYF. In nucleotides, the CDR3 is TGCGCCAGCAGCTTGTCGCCGGGGCCCTACGAGCAGTACTTC.

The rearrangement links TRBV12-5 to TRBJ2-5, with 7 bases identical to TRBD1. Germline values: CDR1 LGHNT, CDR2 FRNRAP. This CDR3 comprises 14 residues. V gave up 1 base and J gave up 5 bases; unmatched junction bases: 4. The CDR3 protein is CASGLEGGRETQYF. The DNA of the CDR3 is TGTGCTAGTGGTTTGGAAGGGGGCAGGGAGACCCAGTACTTC.

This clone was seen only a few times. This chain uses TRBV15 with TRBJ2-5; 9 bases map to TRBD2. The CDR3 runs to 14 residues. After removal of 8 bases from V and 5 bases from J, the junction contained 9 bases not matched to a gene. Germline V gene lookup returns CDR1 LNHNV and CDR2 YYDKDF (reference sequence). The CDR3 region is CATGLRGGGETQYF. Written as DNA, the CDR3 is TGTGCCACCGGATTGCGGGGGGGCGGGGAGACCCAGTACTTC.

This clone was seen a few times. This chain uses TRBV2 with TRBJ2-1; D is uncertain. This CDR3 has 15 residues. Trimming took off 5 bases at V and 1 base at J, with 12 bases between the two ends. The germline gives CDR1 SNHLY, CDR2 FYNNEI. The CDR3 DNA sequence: TGTGCCAGCAGTTCAACTAAAGGATCCTACAATGAGCAGTTCTTC. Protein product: CASSSTKGSYNEQFF. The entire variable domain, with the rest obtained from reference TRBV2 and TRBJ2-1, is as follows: EPEVTQTPSHQVTQMGQEVILRCVPISNHLYFYWYRQILGQKVEFLVSFYNNEISEKSEIFDDQFSVERPDGSNFTLKIRSTKLEDSAMYFCASSSTKGSYNEQFFGPGTRLTVL.